The T cell receptor beta chain under discussion was sequenced for a study of cytomegalovirus exposure and HLA in healthy donors. Primers: 60 Vbeta forward and 13 Jbeta reverse. The table came from immunoSEQ multiplex PCR; TCRdb's copy has only in-frame clones and leaves some out. Seen here are 100,000 to 150,000 clones, about 80% observed once, and the top ten hold more than 3%. Germline loops: CDR1 ENHRY, CDR2 SYGVKD. The CDR3 covers 16 residues. The junction had 16 bases not matched to a gene; V was cut back by 6 bases and J by 8 bases. This clonotype was sampled from a man aged 40-49 years in good health and CMV-seronegative. This chain connects TRBV10-3 to TRBJ2-1; 7 bases line up with TRBD1. The specimen was PBMCs. In DNA form, the CDR3 reads TGTGCCATCAGCGGAAGCCGGTCAGGGGGTTCGGATGAGCAGTTCTTC. Amino acids: CAISGSRSGGSDEQFF.